This T cell receptor beta chain was recovered during a study of T-cell reconstitution after alpha-beta-depleted transplantation in children. This clonotype was counted ten times or more. Its antigen is currently unknown. Study results and limitations: Hyperexpanded clones declined; after one year, newly produced T cells mostly supplied diversity. Some patients owed their high day-60 TCRbeta diversity to surviving recipient T cells and thymic progenitors.

The authors prepared the TCRbeta library with unique molecular identifiers. TCRdb used MiXCR to reprocess the PCR reads, holding one entry per CDR3 protein. The sample comprises 700,000 to 950,000 distinct CDR3 sequences, under 20% of which are singletons, and approximately 5% rests with the top ten. CDR3 length: 14 amino acids. V lost 8 bases and J 0 bases, leaving 13 bases between the germline ends. Per germline, CDR1 MNHEY and CDR2 SMNVEV (reference sequence). The chain couples TRBV27 to TRBJ2-5; D is undetermined. The source was PBMCs, mostly from graft donor cells, collected 360 days after TCRalphabeta/CD19-depleted stem cell transplant. This sequence was found in a male patient between 5 and 17 years old who had a stem cell transplant for acute lymphoblastic leukemia, so the T cells may come from the graft donor. This chain's CDR3 is CASARVGYQETQYF. The CDR3 coding sequence is TGTGCCAGCGCTAGAGTGGGGTACCAAGAGACCCAGTACTTC.